The 9 T cell receptor beta chains below all came from one sample that was sequenced in a study of T cells in Graves' hyperthyroidism and ophthalmopathy (dated by TCRdb to the late 2010s). The receptor library was made with multiplex PCR. The data were produced on an Illumina HiSeq 2000. The TCR beta CDR3 regions were amplified from RNA transcripts. A first-round RT-PCR of the TCR CDR3 used the HTBI primer set with the Qiagen OneStep RT-PCR kit. Using fastp trimming at Q25 and MiXCR clonotype assembly, TCRdb reanalyzed the public sequencing data and kept in-frame beta chains. Each record represents a unique CDR3 protein, reported with the most common genes and DNA among its rows. The sample table holds some 500,000 distinct CDR3 sequences, of which 16% were seen once. The leading ten clones occupy approximately 30% of the sample. Source material: blood. These receptors were obtained from a woman younger than 45 with Graves' ophthalmopathy.

The rearrangement joins TRBV2 to TRBJ2-5; a weak D match, TRBD1 (6 bases). Trimming took off 6 bases at V and 3 bases at J, with 17 bases between the two ends. Germline V gives CDR1 SNHLY, CDR2 FYNNEI. The CDR3 loop spans 15 amino acids. The CDR3 is CASRKTTGQEETQYF. Written as DNA, the CDR3 is TGTGCCAGCAGGAAGACCACAGGGCAGGAAGAGACCCAGTACTTC.

This clonotype was counted only a few times. The chain uses TRBV5-1 and TRBJ2-1, with TRBD2 identical over 12 bases. V shed 0 bases and J 8 bases; nucleotides not matched to a gene: 3. Germline V lookup: CDR1 SGHRS, CDR2 YFSETQ. The CDR3 spans 15 residues. CDR3 coding DNA: TGCGCCAGCAGCTTGGGGACTAGCGGGATCGATGAGCAGTTCTTC. Encoded protein: CASSLGTSGIDEQFF.

V and J are TRBV4-1 and TRBJ2-3; D gene uncertain. CDR3 size: 15 residues. V lost 1 base to trimming and J lost 10 bases, with 18 bases between them. CDR1 and CDR2 from the germline V gene are MGHRA and YSYEKL. The CDR3: CASSQVVGYEIAQYF. CDR3 DNA sequence: TGCGCCAGCAGCCAAGTCGTCGGATATGAGATTGCGCAGTATTTT.

The chain is built from TRBV28 and TRBJ2-2, with D hard to call. V gave up 8 bases and J gave up 7 bases, with 8 bases separating them. The CDR3 covers 11 residues. Germline lookup yields CDR1 MDHEN and CDR2 SYDVKM. The CDR3 region is CASGKDGELFF. In nucleotides, the CDR3 is TGTGCCAGCGGGAAGGACGGGGAGCTGTTTTTT.

This chain's CDR3 is CASSDSSGSEFF. CDR3 DNA: TGTGCCAGCAGTGACTCTAGCGGGAGTGAGTTCTTC. The chain combines TRBV6-4 with TRBJ2-1, with TRBD2 matching 9 bases. The CDR3 consists of 12 residues. CDR1 and CDR2 from the germline V gene are MRHNA and SNTAGT. J gave up 14 bases and V 0 bases, and 2 bases lay outside the gene matches.

This clonotype was seen repeatedly, ten times or more. The chain couples TRBV5-1 to TRBJ2-2; 7 nucleotides line up with TRBD2. The CDR3 has 21 residues. J was trimmed by 4 bases and V by 3 bases; bases with no gene match: 24. Germline V gives CDR1 SGHRS, CDR2 YFSETQ. The CDR3 sequence is CASSSPRAGERNLYSTGELFF. For the CDR3, the DNA is TGCGCCAGCAGCTCCCCGCGGGCGGGAGAGAGGAACCTGTATAGCACCGGGGAGCTGTTTTTT.

As regards this clonotype: This may come from a read error, since a much larger clone is one base off. V gene TRBV27 combines with J gene TRBJ2-7; D possibly matches TRBD1 or TRBD2 (5 bases each). The germline V gene encodes CDR1 MNHEY and CDR2 SMNVEV (reference sequence). This CDR3 has 14 amino acids. Trimming stripped 4 bases from V and 6 bases from J, with 16 bases between. DNA for the CDR3: TGTGCCAGCAGTTCAATGGGCCCCGGGACCGAGCAGTACTTC. It codes for CASSSMGPGTEQYF.

This clonotype was counted a few times. The chain joins TRBV5-4 to TRBJ2-3, with D possibly being TRBD1 or TRBD2 (5 bases each). The germline CDR1 and CDR2 sequences are SGHNT and YYREEE (reference sequence). This CDR3 has 16 amino acids. V was trimmed by 2 bases and J by 0 bases, leaving 13 bases between them. CDR3 DNA: TGTGCCAGCAGCTTACCGGGGCGAACTAGCACAGATACGCAGTATTTT. This codes for CASSLPGRTSTDTQYF.

This clonotype was counted ten times or more. The gene calls are TRBV20-1 and TRBJ2-3; 11 bases map to TRBD1. The CDR3 loop spans 13 amino acids. The ends lost 6 bases at V and 10 bases at J; junction bases unmatched: 9. The germline V gene encodes CDR1 DFQATT and CDR2 SNEGSKA (reference sequence). The CDR3: CSASDRGRLAQYF. The CDR3, as DNA: TGCAGTGCCTCGGACAGGGGGCGGCTAGCGCAGTATTTT.